Following are 21 T cell receptor beta chains from one sample sequenced in a study of blood T cell repertoires in COVID-19. Clones were read by immunoSEQ multiplex PCR, and TCRdb kept only the in-frame ones, dropping some. The sample has about 150,000 clones, approximately 82% seen once. The specimen was peripheral blood. The receptors stem from a woman aged 45 to 65 in a cohort sampled during active or convalescent COVID-19.

The genes are TRBV2 and TRBJ1-6; 11 bases align to TRBD1. The CDR3 covers 14 residues. V was pared by 3 bases and J by 9 bases, with 1 base of the junction left unmatched. Germline lookup yields CDR1 SNHLY and CDR2 FYNNEI. The DNA of the CDR3 is TGTGCCAGCAGTGAGGACAGGGGGCTTTCACCCCTCCACTTT. Amino acid sequence: CASSEDRGLSPLHF.

The genes are TRBV5-1 and TRBJ2-3, with a possible D match to TRBD2 (5 bases). Per the germline V gene, CDR1 is SGHRS and CDR2 is YFSETQ. CDR3 length equals 14 residues. The V and J ends lost 0 bases and 6 bases respectively, with 11 bases between them. CDR3 protein: CASSLGLAEDTQYF. In DNA, the CDR3 is TGCGCCAGCAGCTTGGGGCTAGCCGAGGATACGCAGTATTTT.

The chain carries TRBV7-9 and TRBJ1-6; 8 nucleotides line up with TRBD1. The CDR3 runs 17 residues. In germline, CDR1 is SEHNR, CDR2 FQNEAQ (reference sequence). J was trimmed by 0 bases and V by 5 bases; bases with no gene match: 6. The CDR3 is CASSLTDRASYNSPLHF. DNA for the CDR3: TGTGCCAGCAGCCTAACGGACAGGGCCTCCTATAATTCACCCCTCCACTTT.

This clone occurred once. The rearrangement joins TRBV7-3 to TRBJ2-6, with D maybe TRBD2 (6 bases). This CDR3 has 19 amino acids. V was trimmed by 2 bases and J by 2 bases, leaving 19 bases between them. Germline lookup yields CDR1 SGHTA and CDR2 FQGTGA. CDR3 sequence (DNA): TGTGCCAGCAGCTTAGTGGGTGCGGGGCAGACGACTGGGGCCAACGTCCTGACTTTC. This sequence encodes CASSLVGAGQTTGANVLTF.

The chain uses TRBV4-2 and TRBJ2-2; 8 bases line up with TRBD2. The V gene end was trimmed by 1 base and the J gene end by 3 bases; junction bases not matched to a gene: 1. This CDR3 comprises 15 residues. Germline assignment: CDR1 LGHNA and CDR2 YNFKEQ. CDR3 bases: TGTGCCAGCAGCCAAGGGACTAGCTACACCGGGGAGCTGTTTTTT. This gives the protein CASSQGTSYTGELFF.

The chain recombines TRBV5-1 with TRBJ2-7, with 8 bases fitting TRBD1. Germline CDR1 is SGHRS and CDR2 is YFSETQ. V lost 4 bases, J lost 3 bases, and 12 bases stayed unmatched. The CDR3 contains 16 residues. This CDR3 is CASSHGGQGANYEQYF. The CDR3 nucleotides are TGCGCCAGCAGCCACGGAGGTCAGGGGGCAAACTACGAGCAGTACTTC.

The chain recombines TRBV4-3 with TRBJ1-3; 8 bases align to TRBD1. The CDR3 is 16 residues long. Trimming removed 3 bases from V and 1 base from J; junction bases left unmatched: 5. The germline V gene encodes CDR1 LGHNA and CDR2 YSLEER. CDR3 nucleotides: TGCGCCAGCAGCCAGGACAGGGCCCAATCTGGAAACACCATATATTTT. This encodes CASSQDRAQSGNTIYF.

CDR3 coding DNA: TGTGCCAGCAGCCCCCCCCAGGGGTGGAACACTGAAGCTTTCTTT. Its translation is CASSPPQGWNTEAFF. The rearrangement uses TRBV5-4 and TRBJ1-1; TRBD1 might be the D (6 bases). Germline CDR1 reads SGHNT; CDR2 reads YYREEE (reference sequence). The V and J ends lost 4 bases and 1 base respectively, with 14 bases between them. The CDR3 totals 15 residues.

The V and J genes are TRBV29-1 and TRBJ1-1, with D tentatively TRBD1 (5 bases). The CDR3 sequence is 11 residues long. Germline V gives CDR1 SQVTM, CDR2 ANQGSEA. The V end was cut by 7 bases, the J end by 3 bases, with 9 bases between. The DNA for the CDR3 is TGCAGCGGGAGACAGTACACTGAAGCTTTCTTT. The encoded protein is CSGRQYTEAFF.

The DNA for the CDR3 is TGTGCCAGCAAAGGGGATGACTCCTACAATGAGCAGTTCTTC. Its translation: CASKGDDSYNEQFF. This sequence joins TRBV6-5 and TRBJ2-1; TRBD1 might be the D (5 bases). The length of the CDR3 is 14 residues. Germline CDR1 and CDR2: MNHEY and SVGAGI. V was pared by 7 bases and J by 0 bases, with 10 bases between.

This clone was seen a handful of times. This chain links TRBV11-1 with TRBJ1-4, with D possibly TRBD1 on 6 matching bases. Germline V gene sequence: CDR1 SGHAT, CDR2 FQDESV (reference sequence). The V end was cut by 5 bases, the J end by 14 bases, with 18 bases between. The CDR3 is 13 amino acids. This chain's CDR3 is CASSLSPGTKLFF. CDR3 coding DNA: TGTGCCAGCAGCCTATCACCCGGGACAAAGCTGTTTTTT.

This clone came up a few times. The CDR3 bases are TGTGCCAGCACCCCCCTATGGACAGGGAGCTACGAGCAGTACTTC. Translating gives CASTPLWTGSYEQYF. The rearrangement joins TRBV2 to TRBJ2-7; 8 bases fit TRBD1. Trimming at V came to 7 bases and at J to 3 bases, leaving 11 bases not matched to a gene. The germline CDR1 and CDR2 sequences are SNHLY and FYNNEI. CDR3 length: 15 amino acids. Variable domain in full (rest from reference TRBV2 and TRBJ2-7): EPEVTQTPSHQVTQMGQEVILRCVPISNHLYFYWYRQILGQKVEFLVSFYNNEISEKSEIFDDQFSVERPDGSNFTLKIRSTKLEDSAMYFCASTPLWTGSYEQYFGPGTRLTVT.

The rearrangement links TRBV9 to TRBJ1-6; D gene ambiguous. The CDR3 is 14 residues long. V was shortened by 2 bases and J by 8 bases, with 11 bases between the two germline ends. Germline V gene sequence: CDR1 SGDLS, CDR2 YYNGEE. The CDR3 loop reads CASSVGFSDSPLHF. CDR3 DNA: TGTGCCAGCAGCGTCGGGTTCAGTGATTCACCCCTCCACTTT.

J is TRBJ1-5 and V is TRBV7-8; 7 nucleotides match TRBD1. The germline CDR1 and CDR2 sequences are SGHVS and FQNEAQ. The CDR3 is 18 residues long. V shed 6 bases, J shed 0 bases, and the junction held 14 bases outside the gene matches. The CDR3 DNA is TGTGCCAGCAGGGCGGGACAGAACTCTATTAATAGCAATCAGCCCCAGCATTTT. Its protein product is CASRAGQNSINSNQPQHF.

The CDR3 sequence: CASSRQAAQPQHF. CDR3 nucleotides: TGTGCCAGCAGCCGACAAGCGGCTCAGCCCCAGCATTTT. This chain links TRBV7-9 with TRBJ1-5; D is unclear. The CDR3 is 13 residues long. Trimming pared 5 bases from V and 6 bases from J, leaving 11 bases between. The germline CDR1 and CDR2 sequences are SEHNR and FQNEAQ (reference sequence).

V is TRBV18 and J is TRBJ2-1; tentative D call: TRBD2 (7 bases). CDR1 and CDR2 (germline): KGHSH, LQKENI. V lost 4 bases to trimming and J lost 5 bases, with 15 bases between them. The CDR3 contains 15 residues. CDR3 sequence (DNA): TGTGCCAGCTCACTGGGGGCGGGGGAGAACAATGAGCAGTTCTTC. This gives the protein CASSLGAGENNEQFF.

V gene TRBV2 combines with J gene TRBJ2-1; D is unresolved. Germline-derived CDR1 and CDR2 are SNHLY and FYNNEI. V was clipped by 4 bases and J by 12 bases, with 10 bases between them. The CDR3 loop spans 11 amino acids. CDR3 amino acids: CASSVISGQFF. In DNA, the CDR3 is TGTGCCAGCAGTGTCATTTCGGGGCAGTTCTTC.

V gene TRBV4-2 combines with J gene TRBJ2-3; 12 bases fit TRBD1. The V gene's germline CDR1 is LGHNA and CDR2 YNFKEQ. The CDR3 loop spans 16 amino acids. J was trimmed by 6 bases and V by 0 bases; bases with no gene match: 4. This CDR3 is CASSQEVGQGADTQYF. The CDR3 region has the DNA TGTGCCAGCAGCCAAGAGGTGGGACAGGGGGCCGATACGCAGTATTTT.

The V gene is TRBV18, the J gene TRBJ1-2; D is ambiguous. The CDR3 length is 12 residues. CDR1 KGHSH and CDR2 LQKENI come from the germline V gene. Trimming removed 5 bases at V and 3 bases at J, with 7 bases between. The chain's CDR3 is CASSSGDYGYTF. CDR3 coding DNA: TGTGCCAGCTCAAGCGGAGACTATGGCTACACCTTC.

CDR3 coding DNA: TGTGCCAGCTCACCGGGGACAGGGAATTATGGCTACACCTTC. Amino acids: CASSPGTGNYGYTF. This sequence joins TRBV18 and TRBJ1-2; TRBD1 agrees at 9 bases. This CDR3 comprises 14 residues. Germline V lookup: CDR1 KGHSH, CDR2 LQKENI. J was trimmed by 5 bases and V by 3 bases; bases with no gene match: 4.

The table lists this clone with a few counts. The chain employs TRBV6-4 and TRBJ2-7; TRBD1 aligns across 8 bases. CDR3 length: 17 residues. After removal of 6 bases from V and 4 bases from J, the junction contained 17 bases not matched to a gene. Germline values: CDR1 MRHNA, CDR2 SNTAGT. CDR3 DNA: TGTGCCAGCAGGGGCGCCCCAGGGGGCGCGAAATCTTACGAGCAGTACTTC. This gives the protein CASRGAPGGAKSYEQYF.